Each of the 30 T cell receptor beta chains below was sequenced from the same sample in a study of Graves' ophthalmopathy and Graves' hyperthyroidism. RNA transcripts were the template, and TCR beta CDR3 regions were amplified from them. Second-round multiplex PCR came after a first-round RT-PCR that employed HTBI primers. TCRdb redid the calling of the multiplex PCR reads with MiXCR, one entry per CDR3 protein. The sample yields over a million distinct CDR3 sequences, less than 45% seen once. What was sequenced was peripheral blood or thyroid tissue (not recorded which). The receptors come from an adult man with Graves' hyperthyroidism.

CDR3 bases: TGCAGTGCTAGATATCTAGCGGGAGGCGGGACCCAGTACTTC. Amino acids: CSARYLAGGGTQYF. The gene calls are TRBV20-1 and TRBJ2-5; 11 bases are a match to TRBD2. Germline-derived CDR1 and CDR2 are DFQATT and SNEGSKA (reference sequence). CDR3 size: 14 residues. The V and J ends lost 2 bases and 7 bases, in that order; junction bases with no gene match: 6.

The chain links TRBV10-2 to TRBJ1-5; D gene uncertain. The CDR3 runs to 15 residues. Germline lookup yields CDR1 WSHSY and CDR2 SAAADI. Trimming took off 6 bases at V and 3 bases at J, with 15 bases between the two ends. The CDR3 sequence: CASRSEEGHNQPQHF. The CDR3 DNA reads TGCGCCAGCAGGTCTGAGGAGGGCCACAATCAGCCCCAGCATTTT.

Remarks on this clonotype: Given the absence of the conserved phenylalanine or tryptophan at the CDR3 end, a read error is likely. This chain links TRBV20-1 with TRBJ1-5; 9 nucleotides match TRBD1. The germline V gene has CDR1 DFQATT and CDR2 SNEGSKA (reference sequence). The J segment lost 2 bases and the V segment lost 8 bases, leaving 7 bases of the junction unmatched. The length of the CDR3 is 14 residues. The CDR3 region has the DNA TGCAGTCTTAACAGGGGGCGAGGCAATCAGCCCCAGCATGGT. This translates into CSLNRGRGNQPQHG.

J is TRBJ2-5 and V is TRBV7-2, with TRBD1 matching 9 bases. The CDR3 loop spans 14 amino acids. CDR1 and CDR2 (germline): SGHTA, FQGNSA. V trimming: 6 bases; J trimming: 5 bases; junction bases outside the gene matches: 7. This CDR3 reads CASRTGGQWETQYF. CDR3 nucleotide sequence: TGTGCCAGCAGGACAGGGGGACAATGGGAGACCCAGTACTTC.

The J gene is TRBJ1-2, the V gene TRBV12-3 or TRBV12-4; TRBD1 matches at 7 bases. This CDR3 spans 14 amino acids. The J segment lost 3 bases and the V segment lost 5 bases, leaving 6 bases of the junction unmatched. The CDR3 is CASSNRQGYYGYTF. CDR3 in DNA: TGTGCCAGCAGTAACCGACAGGGATACTATGGCTACACCTTC.

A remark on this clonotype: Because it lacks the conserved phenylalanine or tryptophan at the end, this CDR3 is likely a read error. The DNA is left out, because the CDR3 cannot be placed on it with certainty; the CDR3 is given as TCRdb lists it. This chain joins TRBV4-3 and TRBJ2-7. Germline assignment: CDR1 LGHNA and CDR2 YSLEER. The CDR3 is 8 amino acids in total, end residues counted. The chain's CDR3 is CASSRWDS.

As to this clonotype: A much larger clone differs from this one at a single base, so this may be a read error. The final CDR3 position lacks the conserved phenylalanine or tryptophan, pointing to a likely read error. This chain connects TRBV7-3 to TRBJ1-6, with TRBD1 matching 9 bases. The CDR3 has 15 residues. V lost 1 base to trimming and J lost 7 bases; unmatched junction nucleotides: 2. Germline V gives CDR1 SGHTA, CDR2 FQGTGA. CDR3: CASSLNGQGNSPLHL. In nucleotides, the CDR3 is TGTGCCAGCAGCTTAAACGGACAGGGGAATTCACCCCTCCACCTT.

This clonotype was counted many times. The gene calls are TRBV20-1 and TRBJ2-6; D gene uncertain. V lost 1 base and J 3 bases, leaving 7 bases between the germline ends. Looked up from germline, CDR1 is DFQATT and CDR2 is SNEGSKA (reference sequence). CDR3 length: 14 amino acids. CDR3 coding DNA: TGCAGTGCTAGAGGACCAGGTGGGGCCAACGTCCTGACTTTC. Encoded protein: CSARGPGGANVLTF.

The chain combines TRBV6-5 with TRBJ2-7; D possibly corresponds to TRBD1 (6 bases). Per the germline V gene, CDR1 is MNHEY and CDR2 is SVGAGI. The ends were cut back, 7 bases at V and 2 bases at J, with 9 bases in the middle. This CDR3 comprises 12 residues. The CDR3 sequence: CASKDSPYEQYF. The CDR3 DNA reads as TGTGCCAGCAAGGACAGCCCCTACGAGCAGTACTTC.

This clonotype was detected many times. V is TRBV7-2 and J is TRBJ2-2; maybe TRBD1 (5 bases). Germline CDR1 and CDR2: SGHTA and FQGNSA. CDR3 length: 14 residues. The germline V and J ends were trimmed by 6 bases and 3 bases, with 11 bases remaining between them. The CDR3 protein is CASRRIGDTGELFF. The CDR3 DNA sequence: TGTGCCAGCAGAAGAATAGGGGACACCGGGGAGCTGTTTTTT.

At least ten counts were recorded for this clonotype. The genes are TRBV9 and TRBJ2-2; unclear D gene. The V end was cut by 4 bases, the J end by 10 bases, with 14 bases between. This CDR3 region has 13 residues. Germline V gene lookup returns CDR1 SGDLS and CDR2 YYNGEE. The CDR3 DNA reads TGTGCCAGCAGCCTAATAGGGTCAGCGGAGCTGTTTTTT. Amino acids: CASSLIGSAELFF.

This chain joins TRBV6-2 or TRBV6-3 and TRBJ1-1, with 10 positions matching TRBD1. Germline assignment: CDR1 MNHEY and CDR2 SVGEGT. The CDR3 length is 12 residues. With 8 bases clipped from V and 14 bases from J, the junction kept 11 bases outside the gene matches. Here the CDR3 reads CASGTGATPEFF. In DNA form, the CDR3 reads TGTGCCAGCGGGACAGGGGCCACTCCCGAATTCTTT.

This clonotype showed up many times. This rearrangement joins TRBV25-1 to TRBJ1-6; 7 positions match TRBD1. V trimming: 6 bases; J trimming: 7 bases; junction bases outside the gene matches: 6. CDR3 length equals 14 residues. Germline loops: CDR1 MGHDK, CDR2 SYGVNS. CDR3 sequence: CASRATGSNSPLHF. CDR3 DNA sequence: TGTGCCAGCAGAGCGACAGGGTCCAATTCACCCCTCCACTTT.

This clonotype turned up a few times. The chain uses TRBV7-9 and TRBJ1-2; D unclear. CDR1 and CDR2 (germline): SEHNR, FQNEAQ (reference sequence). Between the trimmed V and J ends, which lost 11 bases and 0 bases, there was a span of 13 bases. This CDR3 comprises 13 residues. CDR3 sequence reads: CAWSRRTNYGYTF. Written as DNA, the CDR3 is TGTGCCTGGAGTAGACGTACTAACTATGGCTACACCTTC.

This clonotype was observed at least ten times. CDR3 nucleotides: TGTGCCAGCAGCTTAGCGACAGGGGCAGAGACCCAGTACTTC. This encodes CASSLATGAETQYF. The rearrangement uses TRBV7-9 and TRBJ2-5; 8 nucleotides align to TRBD1. Trimming took 0 bases from V and 4 from J; bases not matched to a gene: 1. The germline CDR1 and CDR2 sequences are SEHNR and FQNEAQ (reference sequence). This CDR3 contains 14 residues.

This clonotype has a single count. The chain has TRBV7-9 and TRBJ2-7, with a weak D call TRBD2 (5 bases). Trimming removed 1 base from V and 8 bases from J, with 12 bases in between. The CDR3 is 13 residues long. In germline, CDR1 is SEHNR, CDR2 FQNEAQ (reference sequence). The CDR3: CASSLGVGGQQYF. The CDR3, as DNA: TGTGCCAGCAGCTTAGGCGTGGGCGGGCAGCAGTACTTC.

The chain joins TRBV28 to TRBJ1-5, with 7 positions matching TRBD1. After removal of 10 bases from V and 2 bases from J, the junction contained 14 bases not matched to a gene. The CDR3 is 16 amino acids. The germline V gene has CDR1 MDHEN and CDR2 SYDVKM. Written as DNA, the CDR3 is TGTGCCACCACATCGATCCGACAGGGTGGCAATCAGCCCCAGCATTTT. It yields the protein CATTSIRQGGNQPQHF.

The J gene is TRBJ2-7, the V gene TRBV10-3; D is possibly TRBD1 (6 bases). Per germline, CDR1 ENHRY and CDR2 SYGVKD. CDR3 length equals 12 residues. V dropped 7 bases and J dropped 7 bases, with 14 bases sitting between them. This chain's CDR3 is CAITQGGNEQYF. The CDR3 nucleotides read TGTGCCATCACACAGGGTGGGAATGAGCAGTACTTC.

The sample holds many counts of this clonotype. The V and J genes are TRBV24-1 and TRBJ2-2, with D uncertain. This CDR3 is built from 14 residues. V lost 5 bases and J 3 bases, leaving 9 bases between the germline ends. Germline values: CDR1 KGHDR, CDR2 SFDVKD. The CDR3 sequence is CATSAQVYTGELFF. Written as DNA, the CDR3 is TGTGCCACCAGTGCCCAGGTTTACACCGGGGAGCTGTTTTTT.

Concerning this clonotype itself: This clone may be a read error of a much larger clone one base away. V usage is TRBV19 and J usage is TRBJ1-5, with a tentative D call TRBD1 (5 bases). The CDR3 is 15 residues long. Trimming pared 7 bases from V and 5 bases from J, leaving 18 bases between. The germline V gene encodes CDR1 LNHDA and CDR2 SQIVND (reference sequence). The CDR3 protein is CASKPRRDFYQPQHF. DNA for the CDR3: TGTGCCAGTAAGCCCAGACGGGACTTTTATCAGCCCCAGCATTTT.

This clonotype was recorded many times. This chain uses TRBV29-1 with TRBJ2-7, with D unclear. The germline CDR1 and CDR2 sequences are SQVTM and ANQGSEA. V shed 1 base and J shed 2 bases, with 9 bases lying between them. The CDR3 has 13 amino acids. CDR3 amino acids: CSVEAGRAYEQYF. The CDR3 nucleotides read TGCAGCGTTGAAGCCGGACGGGCCTACGAGCAGTACTTC.

Here the CDR3 DNA reads TGTGCCAGCAGTCGGGGCCCAAGGGGGGCGTACGAGCAGTACTTC. Amino acids: CASSRGPRGAYEQYF. The chain is built from TRBV12-3 or TRBV12-4 and TRBJ2-7; TRBD1 or TRBD2 may be the D gene (6 bases each). Trimming cost V 5 bases and J 4 bases, with 18 bases left between them. The CDR3 loop spans 15 amino acids.

The CDR3 is CASSPRQPGLAGVETQYF. CDR3 nucleotide sequence: TGTGCCAGCAGCCCTAGGCAACCGGGACTAGCGGGAGTTGAGACCCAGTACTTC. The rearrangement links TRBV6-5 to TRBJ2-5; the match to TRBD2 covers 14 bases. The CDR3 length is 18 residues. V was clipped by 6 bases and J by 5 bases; unmatched bases: 14. Germline CDR1 reads MNHEY; CDR2 reads SVGAGI.

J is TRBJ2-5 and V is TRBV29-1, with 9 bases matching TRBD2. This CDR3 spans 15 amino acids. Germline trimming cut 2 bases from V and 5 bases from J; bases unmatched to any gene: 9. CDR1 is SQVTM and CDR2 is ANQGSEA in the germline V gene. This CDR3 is CSVEWGRGGTETQYF. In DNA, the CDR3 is TGCAGCGTTGAATGGGGGCGGGGGGGCACGGAGACCCAGTACTTC.

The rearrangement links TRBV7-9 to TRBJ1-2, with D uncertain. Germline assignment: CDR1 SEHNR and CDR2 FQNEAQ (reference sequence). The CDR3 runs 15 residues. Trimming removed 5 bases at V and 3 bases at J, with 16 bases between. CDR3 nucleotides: TGTGCCAGCAGCCCTGGAAGAAACTTCGACTATGGCTACACCTTC. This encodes CASSPGRNFDYGYTF.

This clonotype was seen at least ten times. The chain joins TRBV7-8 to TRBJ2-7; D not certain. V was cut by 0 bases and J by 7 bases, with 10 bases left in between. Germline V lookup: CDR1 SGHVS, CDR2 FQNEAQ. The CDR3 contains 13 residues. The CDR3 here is CASSLAGAREQYF. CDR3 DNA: TGTGCCAGCAGCTTAGCCGGCGCGCGAGAGCAGTACTTC.

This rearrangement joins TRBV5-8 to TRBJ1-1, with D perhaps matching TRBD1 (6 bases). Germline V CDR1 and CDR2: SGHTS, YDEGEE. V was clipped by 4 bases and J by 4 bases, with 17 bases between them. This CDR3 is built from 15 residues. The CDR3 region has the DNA TGTGCCAGCAGCGTAGGTGCGGGGGGCTTCACTGAAGCTTTCTTT. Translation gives CASSVGAGGFTEAFF.

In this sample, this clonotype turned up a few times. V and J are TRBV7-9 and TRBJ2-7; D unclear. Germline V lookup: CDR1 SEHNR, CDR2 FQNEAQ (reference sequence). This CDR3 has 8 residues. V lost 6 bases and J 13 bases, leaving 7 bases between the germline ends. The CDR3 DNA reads TGTGCCAGCAGGCCAGACTACTTC. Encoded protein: CASRPDYF. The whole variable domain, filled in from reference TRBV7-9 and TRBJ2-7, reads DTGVSQNPRHKITKRGQNVTFRCDPISEHNRLYWYRQTLGQGPEFLTYFQNEAQLEKSRLLSDRFSAERPKGSFSTLEIQRTEQGDSAMYLCASRPDYFGPGTRLTVT.

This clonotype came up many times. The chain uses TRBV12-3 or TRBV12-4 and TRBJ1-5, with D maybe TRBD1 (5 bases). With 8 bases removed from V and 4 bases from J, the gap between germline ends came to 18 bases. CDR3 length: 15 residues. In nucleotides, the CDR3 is TGTGCCAGCTCCATAAGCGGGACGGCGAATCAGCCCCAGCATTTT. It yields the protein CASSISGTANQPQHF.

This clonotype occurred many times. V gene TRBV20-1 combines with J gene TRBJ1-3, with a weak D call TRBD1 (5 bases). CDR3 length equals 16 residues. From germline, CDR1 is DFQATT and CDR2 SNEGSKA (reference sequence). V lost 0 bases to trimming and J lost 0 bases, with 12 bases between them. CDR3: CSARDSGRNSGNTIYF. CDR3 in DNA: TGCAGTGCTAGAGATTCAGGGCGTAACTCTGGAAACACCATATATTTT.